A single TCR beta chain is shown here with its context. The antigen is not known. The V gene end was trimmed by 6 bases and the J gene end by 2 bases; junction bases not matched to a gene: 9. There are 16 residues in the CDR3. Germline V gene sequence: CDR1 MNHEY, CDR2 SMNVEV (reference sequence). The data were obtained in a study of cytomegalovirus exposure and HLA in healthy donors. 60 Vbeta and 13 Jbeta primers were used in PCR. The protocol was immunoSEQ multiplex PCR, while the TCRdb copy is restricted to in-frame clones and leaves out a portion. The sample has around 130,000 clones; approximately 80% are singletons. Findings and limits, study-wide: The study listed approximately 160 cytomegalovirus-associated TCR beta chains. Prior analysis indicated that the majority of TCR beta V segments exhibited productivity approximately 90% or approximately 30% of the time. The study reported that TCR beta sequences accurately predicted HLA-A and HLA-B alleles in most subjects.

Specimen: PBMCs. The clonotype comes from a man aged 18-30 years in good health and CMV-seropositive. The chain recombines TRBV27 with TRBJ2-3; 9 nucleotides agree with TRBD1. The CDR3 region has the DNA TGTGCCAGCAGGGTGAAGGGACAGGGTTTCACAGATACGCAGTATTTT. Translating gives CASRVKGQGFTDTQYF.